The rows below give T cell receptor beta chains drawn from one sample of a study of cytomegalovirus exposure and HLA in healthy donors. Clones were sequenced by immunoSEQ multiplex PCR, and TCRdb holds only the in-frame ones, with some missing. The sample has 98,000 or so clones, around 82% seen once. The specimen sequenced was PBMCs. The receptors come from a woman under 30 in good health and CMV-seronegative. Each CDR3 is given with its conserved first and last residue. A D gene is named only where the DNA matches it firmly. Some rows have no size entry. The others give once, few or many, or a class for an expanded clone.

CDR3 protein: CASTPSLDGENSYEQYF
CDR3 DNA: TGTGCCAGTACACCCTCCCTCGACGGAGAGAACTCCTACGAGCAGTACTTC
J gene: TRBJ2-7
D gene: NA
clone size: NA
V gene: TRBV11-2

CDR3 protein: CASSPWDRPYEQYF
CDR3 DNA: TGTGCCAGCAGTCCATGGGACAGGCCCTACGAGCAGTACTTC
J gene: TRBJ2-7
D gene: TRBD1
clone size: NA
V gene: TRBV27

CDR3 protein: CASSLESPGQPYGYTF
CDR3 DNA: TGCGCCAGCAGCTTGGAAAGCCCGGGACAGCCCTATGGCTACACCTTC
J gene: TRBJ1-2
D gene: TRBD1
clone size: NA
V gene: TRBV5-1

CDR3 protein: CASSIRTGDSRALHF
CDR3 DNA: TGTGCCAGTAGTATCAGGACAGGGGATAGTAGGGCCCTCCACTTT
J gene: TRBJ1-6
D gene: TRBD1
clone size: once
V gene: TRBV19

CDR3 protein: CASSQDRGYIYEQYF
CDR3 DNA: TGTGCCAGCAGCCAGGACAGGGGGTATATTTACGAGCAGTACTTC
J gene: TRBJ2-7
D gene: TRBD1
clone size: NA
V gene: TRBV2

CDR3 protein: CASSHRGQKMEKLFF
CDR3 DNA: TGTGCCAGCAGCCACCGGGGACAAAAAATGGAAAAACTGTTTTTT
J gene: TRBJ1-4
D gene: NA
clone size: NA
V gene: TRBV25-1

CDR3 protein: CASSVAPETSGGPNEQFF
CDR3 DNA: TGTGCCAGCAGCGTAGCCCCCGAAACTAGCGGGGGGCCCAATGAGCAGTTCTTC
J gene: TRBJ2-1
D gene: TRBD2
clone size: NA
V gene: TRBV9

CDR3 protein: CASISPAGTQYF
CDR3 DNA: TGCGCCAGCATCTCACCTGCGGGGACCCAGTACTTC
J gene: TRBJ2-5
D gene: NA
clone size: NA
V gene: TRBV5-1

CDR3 protein: CASSLYPGMGGYTF
CDR3 DNA: TGTGCCAGCAGCTTATACCCGGGAATGGGTGGCTACACCTTC
J gene: TRBJ1-2
D gene: NA
clone size: NA
V gene: TRBV13

CDR3 protein: CASDSGGGSYEQYF
CDR3 DNA: TGCGCCAGCGACTCGGGCGGGGGCTCCTACGAGCAGTACTTC
J gene: TRBJ2-7
D gene: TRBD2
clone size: NA
V gene: TRBV5-1

CDR3 protein: CASSLRLAGDTQYF
CDR3 DNA: TGTGCCAGCAGTTTACGACTAGCTGGAGATACGCAGTATTTT
J gene: TRBJ2-3
D gene: TRBD2
clone size: NA
V gene: TRBV27

CDR3 protein: CAHNPEGQGAGELFF
CDR3 DNA: TGTGCCCACAACCCCGAGGGACAGGGGGCCGGGGAGCTGTTTTTT
J gene: TRBJ2-2
D gene: TRBD1
clone size: NA
V gene: TRBV9

CDR3 protein: CASSRGTGGNSGNTIYF
CDR3 DNA: TGTGCCAGCAGCAGAGGGACAGGGGGTAACTCTGGAAACACCATATATTTT
J gene: TRBJ1-3
D gene: TRBD1
clone size: NA
V gene: TRBV7-9

CDR3 protein: CASKNPRDSPLHF
CDR3 DNA: TGTGCCAGCAAGAATCCGAGGGACAGTCCCCTCCACTTT
J gene: TRBJ1-6
D gene: TRBD1
clone size: NA
V gene: TRBV13

CDR3 protein: CASSEAQGGFGTDTQYF
CDR3 DNA: TGTGCCAGCAGTGAAGCCCAGGGGGGATTTGGCACAGATACGCAGTATTTT
J gene: TRBJ2-3
D gene: NA
clone size: NA
V gene: TRBV6-1

CDR3 protein: CASSFAGTGPPYEQYF
CDR3 DNA: TGTGCCAGCAGCTTCGCCGGGACAGGGCCTCCCTACGAGCAGTACTTC
J gene: TRBJ2-7
D gene: TRBD1
clone size: NA
V gene: TRBV7-9

CDR3 protein: CAWSVGAEDTEAFF
CDR3 DNA: TGTGCCTGGAGTGTGGGGGCTGAGGACACTGAAGCTTTCTTT
J gene: TRBJ1-1
D gene: NA
clone size: NA
V gene: TRBV30

CDR3 protein: CASSEQAQGPQHF
CDR3 DNA: TGTGCCAGCAGTGAACAGGCCCAGGGGCCCCAGCATTTT
J gene: TRBJ1-5
D gene: NA
clone size: NA
V gene: TRBV6-4

CDR3 protein: CASSLGRNTDTQYF
CDR3 DNA: TGTGCCAGCAGCTTGGGCCGAAACACAGATACGCAGTATTTT
J gene: TRBJ2-3
D gene: NA
clone size: once
V gene: TRBV7-6

CDR3 protein: CAISERGDTQYF
CDR3 DNA: TGTGCCATCAGTGAACGGGGGGATACGCAGTATTTT
J gene: TRBJ2-3
D gene: NA
clone size: NA
V gene: TRBV10-3

CDR3 protein: CASSLGMGTGYGNTIYF
CDR3 DNA: TGTGCCAGCAGCTTGGGGATGGGGACAGGTTATGGAAACACCATATATTTT
J gene: TRBJ1-3
D gene: TRBD1
clone size: NA
V gene: TRBV5-4

CDR3 protein: CASSSGQGYTGELFF
CDR3 DNA: TGTGCCAGCAGCTCCGGACAGGGGTACACCGGGGAGCTGTTTTTT
J gene: TRBJ2-2
D gene: TRBD1
clone size: once
V gene: TRBV11-3

CDR3 protein: CASSAPQGQGTEQYF
CDR3 DNA: TGTGCCAGCAGTGCCCCCCAGGGACAGGGAACCGAGCAGTACTTC
J gene: TRBJ2-7
D gene: TRBD1
clone size: NA
V gene: TRBV25-1

CDR3 protein: CASSSPSAGGRETQYF
CDR3 DNA: TGTGCCAGCAGCTCCCCTTCGGCGGGGGGCCGGGAGACCCAGTACTTC
J gene: TRBJ2-5
D gene: TRBD2
clone size: few
V gene: TRBV11-2

CDR3 protein: CASSELAGAAQQYF
CDR3 DNA: TGTGCCAGCAGTGAACTAGCGGGCGCCGCCCAACAGTACTTC
J gene: TRBJ2-7
D gene: TRBD2
clone size: NA
V gene: TRBV2

CDR3 protein: CSVEGSPGGSGANVLTF
CDR3 DNA: TGCAGCGTTGAAGGTAGCCCAGGAGGCTCTGGGGCCAACGTCCTGACTTTC
J gene: TRBJ2-6
D gene: NA
clone size: NA
V gene: TRBV29-1

CDR3 protein: CASSQDPWGGTEAFF
CDR3 DNA: TGCGCCAGCAGCCAAGATCCCTGGGGGGGCACTGAAGCTTTCTTT
J gene: TRBJ1-1
D gene: NA
clone size: NA
V gene: TRBV4-1

CDR3 protein: CAWSTGPLEKLFF
CDR3 DNA: TGTGCCTGGAGTACTGGGCCCCTCGAAAAACTGTTTTTT
J gene: TRBJ1-4
D gene: NA
clone size: NA
V gene: TRBV30

CDR3 protein: CASSQGPNQPQHF
CDR3 DNA: TGCGCCAGCAGCCAGGGGCCAAATCAGCCCCAGCATTTT
J gene: TRBJ1-5
D gene: NA
clone size: few
V gene: TRBV4-1

CDR3 protein: CASSFPGGNEQFF
CDR3 DNA: TGTGCCAGCAGTTTCCCGGGGGGCAATGAGCAGTTCTTC
J gene: TRBJ2-1
D gene: TRBD2
clone size: NA
V gene: TRBV27

CDR3 protein: CSVSSGGARETQYF
CDR3 DNA: TGCAGCGTCAGTAGCGGGGGGGCCAGGGAGACCCAGTACTTC
J gene: TRBJ2-5
D gene: TRBD2
clone size: NA
V gene: TRBV29-1

CDR3 protein: CAWSVRRYNEQFF
CDR3 DNA: TGTGCCTGGAGTGTACGCAGATACAATGAGCAGTTCTTC
J gene: TRBJ2-1
D gene: NA
clone size: NA
V gene: TRBV30

CDR3 protein: CASSSEWGAASEQYF
CDR3 DNA: TGTGCCAGCAGTTCCGAGTGGGGAGCAGCAAGCGAGCAGTACTTC
J gene: TRBJ2-7
D gene: NA
clone size: NA
V gene: TRBV5-6

CDR3 protein: CASGLGRRRRGVGTNAGELFF
CDR3 DNA: TGTGCTAGTGGTTTGGGACGTCGTCGGCGGGGGGTGGGAACGAACGCCGGGGAGCTGTTTTTT
J gene: TRBJ2-2
D gene: TRBD2
clone size: NA
V gene: TRBV12-5

CDR3 protein: CASSAGLAGAGELFF
CDR3 DNA: TGTGCCAGCAGTGCGGGACTAGCGGGGGCCGGGGAGCTGTTTTTT
J gene: TRBJ2-2
D gene: TRBD2
clone size: NA
V gene: TRBV6-1

CDR3 protein: CASSQTSGGPSSYNEQFF
CDR3 DNA: TGTGCCAGCTCACAAACTAGCGGGGGGCCCAGCTCCTACAATGAGCAGTTCTTC
J gene: TRBJ2-1
D gene: TRBD2
clone size: few
V gene: TRBV18

CDR3 protein: CASSAPQRGGTDTQYF
CDR3 DNA: TGTGCCAGCAGCGCCCCTCAGCGGGGCGGCACAGATACGCAGTATTTT
J gene: TRBJ2-3
D gene: TRBD2
clone size: once
V gene: TRBV9

CDR3 protein: CASSEAGTRSTEAFF
CDR3 DNA: TGTGCCAGCAGTGAAGCGGGGACACGGTCAACTGAAGCTTTCTTT
J gene: TRBJ1-1
D gene: NA
clone size: once
V gene: TRBV2

CDR3 protein: CASSDTGDRPGYTF
CDR3 DNA: TGTGCCAGTAGCGATACAGGGGATCGGCCTGGCTACACCTTC
J gene: TRBJ1-2
D gene: TRBD1
clone size: NA
V gene: TRBV19

CDR3 protein: CAWSPSSQGWNTIYF
CDR3 DNA: TGTGCCTGGAGTCCGTCGAGCCAGGGCTGGAACACCATATATTTT
J gene: TRBJ1-3
D gene: NA
clone size: once
V gene: TRBV30

CDR3 protein: CASSQGQGTYEQYF
CDR3 DNA: TGTGCCAGCAGCCAAGGGCAGGGGACCTACGAGCAGTACTTC
J gene: TRBJ2-7
D gene: NA
clone size: NA
V gene: TRBV14

CDR3 protein: CASSFIGQGTEKLFF
CDR3 DNA: TGTGCCAGCAGTTTTATTGGACAGGGGACTGAAAAACTGTTTTTT
J gene: TRBJ1-4
D gene: TRBD1
clone size: NA
V gene: TRBV28

CDR3 protein: CSARRGSTEAFF
CDR3 DNA: TGCAGCGCCCGTAGGGGCTCCACTGAAGCTTTCTTT
J gene: TRBJ1-1
D gene: NA
clone size: NA
V gene: TRBV29-1

CDR3 protein: CASSQEWRGGKETQYF
CDR3 DNA: TGCGCCAGCAGCCAAGAATGGCGGGGGGGTAAAGAGACCCAGTACTTC
J gene: TRBJ2-5
D gene: TRBD2
clone size: NA
V gene: TRBV4-1

CDR3 protein: CASRVGASYNSPLHF
CDR3 DNA: TGTGCCAGCCGGGTGGGGGCAAGCTATAATTCACCCCTCCACTTT
J gene: TRBJ1-6
D gene: NA
clone size: NA
V gene: TRBV13

CDR3 protein: CASTYKGGSYGYTF
CDR3 DNA: TGTGCCAGCACCTACAAGGGGGGGAGTTATGGCTACACCTTC
J gene: TRBJ1-2
D gene: NA
clone size: NA
V gene: TRBV6-6

CDR3 protein: CASSPGGGTEAFF
CDR3 DNA: TGTGCCAGTAGTCCAGGGGGCGGCACTGAAGCTTTCTTT
J gene: TRBJ1-1
D gene: TRBD1
clone size: NA
V gene: TRBV19

CDR3 protein: CASTRDREYYGYTF
CDR3 DNA: TGTGCCAGCACCCGGGACAGGGAATACTATGGCTACACCTTC
J gene: TRBJ1-2
D gene: TRBD1
clone size: few
V gene: TRBV2

CDR3 protein: CASSSTGDYGYTF
CDR3 DNA: TGTGCCAGCAGCTCGACAGGGGACTATGGCTACACCTTC
J gene: TRBJ1-2
D gene: TRBD1
clone size: once
V gene: TRBV7-9

CDR3 protein: CAWTPVEDIQYF
CDR3 DNA: TGTGCCTGGACCCCCGTCGAGGACATTCAGTACTTC
J gene: TRBJ2-4
D gene: NA
clone size: few
V gene: TRBV30

CDR3 protein: CASSRKAGTTDTQYF
CDR3 DNA: TGTGCCAGCAGCCGGAAAGCGGGGACCACAGATACGCAGTATTTT
J gene: TRBJ2-3
D gene: TRBD2
clone size: NA
V gene: TRBV7-2

CDR3 protein: CASSPLSASSSSYEKQYF
CDR3 DNA: TGCGCCAGCAGCCCCTTAAGCGCTTCCTCTAGCTCCTACGAGAAGCAGTACTTC
J gene: TRBJ2-7
D gene: NA
clone size: NA
V gene: TRBV4-1

CDR3 protein: CASSGTGWRNTQYF
CDR3 DNA: TGTGCCAGCAGTGGGACAGGGTGGAGGAATACGCAGTATTTT
J gene: TRBJ2-3
D gene: TRBD1
clone size: NA
V gene: TRBV6-1

CDR3 protein: CASSLAGSQGAFF
CDR3 DNA: TGTGCCAGCAGCTTAGCGGGCAGCCAAGGAGCTTTCTTT
J gene: TRBJ1-1
D gene: NA
clone size: NA
V gene: TRBV7-9

CDR3 protein: CASGGLINQPQHF
CDR3 DNA: TGTGCCAGCGGTGGGCTCATCAATCAGCCCCAGCATTTT
J gene: TRBJ1-5
D gene: NA
clone size: few
V gene: TRBV2

CDR3 protein: CASSTRQGADEKLFF
CDR3 DNA: TGTGCCAGTAGTACCCGACAGGGGGCGGATGAAAAACTGTTTTTT
J gene: TRBJ1-4
D gene: TRBD1
clone size: NA
V gene: TRBV19